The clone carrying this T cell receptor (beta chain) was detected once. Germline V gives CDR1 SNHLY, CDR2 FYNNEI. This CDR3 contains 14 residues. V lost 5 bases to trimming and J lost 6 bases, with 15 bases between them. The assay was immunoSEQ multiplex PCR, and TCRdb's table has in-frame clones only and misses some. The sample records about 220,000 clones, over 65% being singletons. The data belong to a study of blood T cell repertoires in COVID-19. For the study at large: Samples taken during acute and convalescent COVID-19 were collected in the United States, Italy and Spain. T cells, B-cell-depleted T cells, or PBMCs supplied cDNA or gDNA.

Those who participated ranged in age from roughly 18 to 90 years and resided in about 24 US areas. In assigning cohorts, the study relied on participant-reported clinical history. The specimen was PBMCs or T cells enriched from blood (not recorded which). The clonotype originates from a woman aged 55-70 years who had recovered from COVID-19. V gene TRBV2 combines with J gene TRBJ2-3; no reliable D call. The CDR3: CASSYYNDGDTQYF. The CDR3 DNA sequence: TGTGCCAGCAGTTATTACAATGACGGGGATACGCAGTATTTT.